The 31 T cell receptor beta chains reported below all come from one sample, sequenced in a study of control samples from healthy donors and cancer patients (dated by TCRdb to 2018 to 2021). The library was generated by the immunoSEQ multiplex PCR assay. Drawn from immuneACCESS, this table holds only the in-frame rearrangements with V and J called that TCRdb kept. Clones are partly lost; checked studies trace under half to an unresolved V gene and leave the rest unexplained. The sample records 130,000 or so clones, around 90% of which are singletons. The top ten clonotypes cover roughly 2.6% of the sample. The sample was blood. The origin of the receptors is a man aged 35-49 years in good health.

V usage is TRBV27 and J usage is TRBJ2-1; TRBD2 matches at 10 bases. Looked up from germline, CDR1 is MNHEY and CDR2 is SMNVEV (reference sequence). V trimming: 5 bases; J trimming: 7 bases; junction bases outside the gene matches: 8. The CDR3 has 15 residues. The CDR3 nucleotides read TGTGCCAGCAGTATAGACTTAGCGGGGGGAAATGAGCAGTTCTTC. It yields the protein CASSIDLAGGNEQFF.

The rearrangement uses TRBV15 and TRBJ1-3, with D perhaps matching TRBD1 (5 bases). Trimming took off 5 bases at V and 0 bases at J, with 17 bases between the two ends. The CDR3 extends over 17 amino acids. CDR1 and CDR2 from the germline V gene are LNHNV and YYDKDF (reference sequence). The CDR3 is CATSGSGTRSSGNTIYF. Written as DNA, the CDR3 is TGTGCCACCAGCGGTTCCGGGACGAGGAGCTCTGGAAACACCATATATTTT.

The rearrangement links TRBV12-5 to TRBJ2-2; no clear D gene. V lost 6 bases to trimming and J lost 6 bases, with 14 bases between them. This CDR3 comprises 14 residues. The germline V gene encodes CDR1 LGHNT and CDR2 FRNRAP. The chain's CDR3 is CASGLVGGSGELFF. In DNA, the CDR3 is TGTGCTAGTGGCCTCGTGGGTGGCTCCGGGGAGCTGTTTTTT.

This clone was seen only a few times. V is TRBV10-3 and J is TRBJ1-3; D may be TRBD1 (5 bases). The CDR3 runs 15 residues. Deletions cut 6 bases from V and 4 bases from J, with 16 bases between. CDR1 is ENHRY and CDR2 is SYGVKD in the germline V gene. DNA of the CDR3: TGTGCCATCAGCCGGGGCTCAGTTTCCGGAAACACCATATATTTT. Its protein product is CAISRGSVSGNTIYF.

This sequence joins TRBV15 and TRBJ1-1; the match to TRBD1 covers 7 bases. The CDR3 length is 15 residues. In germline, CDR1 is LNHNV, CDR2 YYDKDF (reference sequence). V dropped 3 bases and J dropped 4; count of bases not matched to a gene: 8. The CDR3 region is CATSSNRGFSTEAFF. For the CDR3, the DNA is TGTGCCACCAGCAGTAACAGGGGATTTTCCACTGAAGCTTTCTTT.

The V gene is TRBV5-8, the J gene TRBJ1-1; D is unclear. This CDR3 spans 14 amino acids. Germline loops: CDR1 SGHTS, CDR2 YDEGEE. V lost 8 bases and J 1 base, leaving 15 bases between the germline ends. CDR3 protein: CASVALSGNTEAFF. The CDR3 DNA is TGTGCCAGTGTAGCCCTGTCGGGGAACACTGAAGCTTTCTTT.

CDR3 DNA: TGTGCCAGCAGTGAAATAGCGCAGGGTCTTTTTTCACCCCTCCACTTT. Translating it yields CASSEIAQGLFSPLHF. The chain employs TRBV6-1 and TRBJ1-6, with D perhaps matching TRBD1 (5 bases). Germline CDR1 reads MNHNS; CDR2 reads SASEGT. The CDR3 runs to 16 residues. Trimming took off 2 bases at V and 9 bases at J, with 17 bases between the two ends.

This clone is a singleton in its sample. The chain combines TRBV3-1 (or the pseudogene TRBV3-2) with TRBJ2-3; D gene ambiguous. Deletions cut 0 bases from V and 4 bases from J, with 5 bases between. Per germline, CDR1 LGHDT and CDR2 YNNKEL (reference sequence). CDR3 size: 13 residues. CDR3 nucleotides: TGTGCCAGCAGCCAAGAAATCCCAGATACGCAGTATTTT. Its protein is CASSQEIPDTQYF.

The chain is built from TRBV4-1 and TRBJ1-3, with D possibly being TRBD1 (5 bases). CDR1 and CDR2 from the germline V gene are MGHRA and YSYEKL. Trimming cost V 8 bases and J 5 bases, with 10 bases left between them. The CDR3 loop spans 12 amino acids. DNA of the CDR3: TGCGCCAGCGTTGACAGCAGAAACACCATATATTTT. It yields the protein CASVDSRNTIYF.

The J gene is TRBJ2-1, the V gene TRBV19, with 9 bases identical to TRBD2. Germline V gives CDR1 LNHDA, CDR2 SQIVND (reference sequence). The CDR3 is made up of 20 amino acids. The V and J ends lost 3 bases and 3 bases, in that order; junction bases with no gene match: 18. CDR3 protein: CASSIPPILAGSSGYNEQFF. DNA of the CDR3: TGTGCCAGTAGTATCCCCCCGATTCTAGCGGGAAGCAGTGGCTACAATGAGCAGTTCTTC.

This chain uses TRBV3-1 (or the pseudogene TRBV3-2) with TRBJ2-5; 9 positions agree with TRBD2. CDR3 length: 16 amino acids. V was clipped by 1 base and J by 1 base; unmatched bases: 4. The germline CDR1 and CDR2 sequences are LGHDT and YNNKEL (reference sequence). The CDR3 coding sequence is TGTGCCAGCAGCCAAGTGGCGGGGGGGGGCCAAGAGACCCAGTACTTC. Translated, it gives CASSQVAGGGQETQYF.

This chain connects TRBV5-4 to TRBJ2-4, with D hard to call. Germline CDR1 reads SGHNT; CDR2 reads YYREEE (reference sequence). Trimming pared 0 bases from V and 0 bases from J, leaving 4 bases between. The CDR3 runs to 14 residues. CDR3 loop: CASSLEIAKNIQYF. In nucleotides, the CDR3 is TGTGCCAGCAGCTTGGAAATAGCCAAAAACATTCAGTACTTC.

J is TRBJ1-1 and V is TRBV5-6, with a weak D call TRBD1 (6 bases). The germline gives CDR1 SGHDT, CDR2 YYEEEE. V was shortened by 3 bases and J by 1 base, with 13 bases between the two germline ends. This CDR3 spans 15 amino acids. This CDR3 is CASSYKTGWNTEAFF. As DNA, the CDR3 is TGTGCCAGCAGCTATAAGACAGGATGGAACACTGAAGCTTTCTTT.

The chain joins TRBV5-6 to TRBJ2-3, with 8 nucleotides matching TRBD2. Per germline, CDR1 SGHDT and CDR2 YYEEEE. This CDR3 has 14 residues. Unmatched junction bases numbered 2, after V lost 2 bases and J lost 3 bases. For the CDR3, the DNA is TGTGCCAGCAGCTTCGGGGGGGCGACAGATACGCAGTATTTT. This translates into CASSFGGATDTQYF.

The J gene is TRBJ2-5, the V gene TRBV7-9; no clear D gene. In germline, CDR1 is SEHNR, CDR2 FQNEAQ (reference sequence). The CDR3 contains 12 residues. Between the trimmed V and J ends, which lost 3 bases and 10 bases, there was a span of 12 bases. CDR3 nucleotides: TGTGCCAGCAGCTTGATTGAGGCGATCCAGTACTTC. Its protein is CASSLIEAIQYF.

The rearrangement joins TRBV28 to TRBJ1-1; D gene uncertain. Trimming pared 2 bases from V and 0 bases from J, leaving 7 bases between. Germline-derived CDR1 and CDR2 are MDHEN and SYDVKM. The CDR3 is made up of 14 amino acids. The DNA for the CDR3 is TGTGCCAGCAGTTTAAATCTCCTGAACACTGAAGCTTTCTTT. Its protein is CASSLNLLNTEAFF.

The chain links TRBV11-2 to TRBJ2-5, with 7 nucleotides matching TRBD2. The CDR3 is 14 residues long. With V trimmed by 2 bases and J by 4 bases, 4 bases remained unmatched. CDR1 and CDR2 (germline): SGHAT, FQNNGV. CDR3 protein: CASSLWGGVETQYF. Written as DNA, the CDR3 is TGTGCCAGCAGCTTATGGGGGGGAGTAGAGACCCAGTACTTC. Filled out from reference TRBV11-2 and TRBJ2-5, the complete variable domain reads EAGVAQSPRYKIIEKRQSVAFWCNPISGHATLYWYQQILGQGPKLLIQFQNNGVVDDSQLPKDRFSAERLKGVDSTLKIQPAKLEDSAVYLCASSLWGGVETQYFGPGTRLLVL.

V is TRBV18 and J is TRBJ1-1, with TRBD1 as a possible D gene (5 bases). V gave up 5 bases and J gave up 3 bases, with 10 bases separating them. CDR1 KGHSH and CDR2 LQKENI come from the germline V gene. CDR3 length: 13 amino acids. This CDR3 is CASSWGVDTEAFF. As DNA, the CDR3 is TGTGCCAGCTCATGGGGGGTGGACACTGAAGCTTTCTTT.

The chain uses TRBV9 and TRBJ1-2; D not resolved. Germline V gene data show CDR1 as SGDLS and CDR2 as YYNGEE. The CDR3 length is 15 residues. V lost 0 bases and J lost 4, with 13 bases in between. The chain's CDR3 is CASSVGSSVIYGYTF. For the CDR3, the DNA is TGTGCCAGCAGCGTAGGATCATCCGTAATCTATGGCTACACCTTC.

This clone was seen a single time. The CDR3 region is CASSPDIFSGNTIYF. Here the CDR3 DNA reads TGTGCCAGCTCCCCTGACATCTTCTCTGGAAACACCATATATTTT. This rearrangement joins TRBV18 to TRBJ1-3; the D is unclear. The CDR3 sequence is 15 residues long. Trimming took 6 bases from V and 0 from J, leaving 12 bases between them. Germline lookup yields CDR1 KGHSH and CDR2 LQKENI. Full variable domain (missing parts from reference TRBV18 and TRBJ1-3): NAGVMQNPRHLVRRRGQEARLRCSPMKGHSHVYWYRQLPEEGLKFMVYLQKENIIDESGMPKERFSAEFPKEGPSILRIQQVVRGDSAAYFCASSPDIFSGNTIYFGEGSWLTVV.

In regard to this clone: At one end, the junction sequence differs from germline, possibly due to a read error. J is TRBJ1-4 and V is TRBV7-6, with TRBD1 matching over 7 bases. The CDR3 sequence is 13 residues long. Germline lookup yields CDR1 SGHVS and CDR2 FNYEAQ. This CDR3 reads CASEGTAGGKTVF. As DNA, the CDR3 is TGTGCCAGCGAAGGGACAGCTGGGGGGAAAACTGTTTTT.

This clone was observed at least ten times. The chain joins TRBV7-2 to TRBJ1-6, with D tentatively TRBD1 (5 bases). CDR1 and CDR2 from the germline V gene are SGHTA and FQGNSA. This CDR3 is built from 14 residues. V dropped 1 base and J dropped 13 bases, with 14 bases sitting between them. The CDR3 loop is CASSLGGAGDPLHF. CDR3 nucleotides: TGTGCCAGCAGCTTAGGCGGGGCCGGGGATCCCCTCCACTTT.

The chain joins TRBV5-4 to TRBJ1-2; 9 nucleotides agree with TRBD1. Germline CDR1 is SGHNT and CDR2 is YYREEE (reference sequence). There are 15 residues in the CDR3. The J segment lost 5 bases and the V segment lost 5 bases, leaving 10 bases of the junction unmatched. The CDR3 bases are TGTGCCAGCAGTTCCGGGACAGGGAAAAATTATGGCTACACCTTC. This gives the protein CASSSGTGKNYGYTF.

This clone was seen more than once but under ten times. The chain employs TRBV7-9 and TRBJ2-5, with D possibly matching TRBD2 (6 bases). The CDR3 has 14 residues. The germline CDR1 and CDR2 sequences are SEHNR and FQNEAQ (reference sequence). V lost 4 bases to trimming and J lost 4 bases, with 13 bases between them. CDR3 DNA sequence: TGTGCCAGCAGCTCTCCCGGGGGAGGAGAGACCCAGTACTTC. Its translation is CASSSPGGGETQYF.

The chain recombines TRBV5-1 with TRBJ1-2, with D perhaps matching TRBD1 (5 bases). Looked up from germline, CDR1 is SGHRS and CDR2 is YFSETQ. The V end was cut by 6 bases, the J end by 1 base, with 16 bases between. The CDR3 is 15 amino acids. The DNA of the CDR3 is TGCGCCAGCAAAGATGGACAACCGGATAACTATGGCTACACCTTC. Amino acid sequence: CASKDGQPDNYGYTF.

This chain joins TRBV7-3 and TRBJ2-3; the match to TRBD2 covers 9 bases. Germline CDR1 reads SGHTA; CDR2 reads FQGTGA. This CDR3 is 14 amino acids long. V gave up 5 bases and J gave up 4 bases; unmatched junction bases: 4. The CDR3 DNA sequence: TGTGCCAGCAGCATGACTAGCGGCCCAGATACGCAGTATTTT. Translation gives CASSMTSGPDTQYF.

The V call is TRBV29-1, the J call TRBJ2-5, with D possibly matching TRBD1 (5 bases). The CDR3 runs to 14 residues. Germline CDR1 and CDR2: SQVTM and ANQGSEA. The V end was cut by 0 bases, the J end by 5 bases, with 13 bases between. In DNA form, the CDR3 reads TGCAGCGTTGAAGATATGGGCAGGGCGGAGACCCAGTACTTC. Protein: CSVEDMGRAETQYF.

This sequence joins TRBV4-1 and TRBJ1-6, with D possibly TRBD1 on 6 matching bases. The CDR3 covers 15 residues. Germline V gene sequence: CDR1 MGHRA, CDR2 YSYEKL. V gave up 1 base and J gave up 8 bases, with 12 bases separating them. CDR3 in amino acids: CASSQGGGADSPLHF. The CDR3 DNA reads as TGCGCCAGCAGCCAAGGAGGGGGGGCTGATTCACCCCTCCACTTT.

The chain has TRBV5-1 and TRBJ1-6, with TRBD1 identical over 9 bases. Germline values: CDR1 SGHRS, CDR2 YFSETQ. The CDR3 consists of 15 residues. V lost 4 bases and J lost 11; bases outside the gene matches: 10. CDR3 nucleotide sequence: TGCGCCAGCAGCACTGCCGGGACAGGGACGACACCCCTCCACTTT. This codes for CASSTAGTGTTPLHF.

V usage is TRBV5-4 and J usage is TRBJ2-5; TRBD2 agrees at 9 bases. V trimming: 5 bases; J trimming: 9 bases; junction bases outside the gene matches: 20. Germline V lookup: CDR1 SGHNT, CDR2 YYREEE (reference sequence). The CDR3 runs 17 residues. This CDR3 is CASSLGGQRGAGGAQYF. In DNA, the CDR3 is TGTGCCAGCAGTCTAGGTGGGCAGCGGGGGGCCGGCGGGGCCCAGTACTTC.

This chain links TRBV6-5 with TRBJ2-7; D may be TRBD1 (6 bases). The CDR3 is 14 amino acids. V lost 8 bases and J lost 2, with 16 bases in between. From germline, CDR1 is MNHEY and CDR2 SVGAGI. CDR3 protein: CASGTYTEAYEQYF. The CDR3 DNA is TGTGCCAGCGGGACATACACGGAGGCCTACGAGCAGTACTTC.